This T cell receptor beta chain was obtained from a study of shared clonotypes between healthy human individuals. Broader study findings: In this cohort, only blood was sampled, and tissue repertoires likely differ. On the whole, naive subsets had larger estimated richness than memory subsets had.

Turning to this clone: What it binds is not known.

Trimming removed 7 bases at V and 3 bases at J, with 18 bases between. This CDR3 has 15 amino acids. The germline V gene encodes CDR1 SGHDT and CDR2 YYEEEE. Partitioning of CD4+ cells yielded a CD45RA+ naive subset and a CD45RA-negative memory subset. Measured with immunoSEQ multiplex PCR; TCRdb has only the in-frame clones, and not every one. There are more than 2,000,000 clones in the sample; roughly 93% occur only once, and 0.35% to 0.45% lies in the top ten. Sequenced: naive CD4+ T cells from PBMCs. Stated subset: CD45RA+ positively selected. This receptor was obtained from a man aged 18 to 30 in good health. Some clones in this sample may be carry-over from other donors' samples. V usage is TRBV5-6 and J usage is TRBJ2-3; either TRBD1 or TRBD2 may fit D (6 bases each). In DNA, the CDR3 is TGTGCCAGCGGTTCTTGGAGGGGGACGACAGATACGCAGTATTTT. Translated, it gives CASGSWRGTTDTQYF.